The entry below describes one TCR beta chain. Its specificity is unknown. Clones were sequenced by immunoSEQ multiplex PCR, and TCRdb holds only the in-frame ones, with some missing. The profile covers over 50,000 clones, with roughly nine tenths appearing a single time and 14% taken by the ten largest. The source of the sample is a study of T cell clones after liver transplantation. Study information: As an antigen-independent comparator, third-party-reactive TCRbeta sequences came from pre-transplant mixed lymphocyte reactions. Standard immunosuppression, with no induction, continued until 12-24 months after transplant.

Study findings and constraints: Conclusions were preliminary, with small, heterogeneous patient groups.

Per germline, CDR1 MNHEY and CDR2 SMNVEV (reference sequence). V dropped 4 bases and J dropped 4; count of bases not matched to a gene: 4. The CDR3 covers 15 residues. Sequencing used CD8+ T cells from blood, obtained 12 months after liver transplant. This chain links TRBV27 with TRBJ2-7; 13 bases are shared with TRBD2. The receptor was derived from a human patient who received a liver transplant. Certain T cells may be donor cells from the graft. In DNA form, the CDR3 reads TGTGCCAGCAGTTCCACGACTAGCGGGGGGTACGAGCAGTACTTC. It codes for CASSSTTSGGYEQYF.